This note documents a single T cell receptor (beta chain) sequence. Its antigen remains unknown. The record originates from a study of post-analysis software for immune sequencing data. This CDR3 is 15 amino acids long. CDR1 and CDR2 (germline): SGHRS, YFSETQ. Trimming took off 6 bases at V and 4 bases at J, with 20 bases between the two ends. Points from the study as a whole: F measure grouped same-batch samples tightly together. Roughly 5 TRBV segments were significantly more frequent in patients than in controls. TRBV5-6, TRBV5-1 and TRBV20-1 were among these segments.

Tagging with unique molecular identifiers was a feature of the TCR beta cDNA libraries. A population of about 0.85 to 11 million T cells gave rise to about half a million cDNA molecules. TCRdb independently ran MiXCR on the PCR reads; one entry per CDR3 protein. This sample has roughly 870,000 distinct CDR3 sequences, with under 70% found just once. The gene calls are TRBV5-1 and TRBJ2-7; possibly TRBD2 for D (6 bases). Sequencing was carried out using blood. The sequence derives from a girl aged 10 to 17 with multiple sclerosis. The CDR3 DNA reads TGCGCCAGCACTCAATCCCGCGGGAATTTGTACGAGCAGTACTTC. Its protein is CASTQSRGNLYEQYF.